A selection of T cell receptor beta chains follows, all from one sample in a study of blood T cell repertoires in COVID-19. Clones were read by immunoSEQ multiplex PCR, and TCRdb kept only the in-frame ones, dropping some. Of approximately 200,000 clones listed, around 83% are singletons. Material: peripheral blood. These receptor sequences come from a woman aged 25 to 39 with active or convalescent COVID-19. CDR3s include the opening cysteine and the closing phenylalanine or tryptophan. Each record gives: clone size, V gene, D gene, J gene, CDR3 DNA, CDR3 protein. D genes are given only for firm matches. Rows give clone size only sometimes, using once, few, many, or a class for an expanded clone.

clone_size: .; v_call: TRBV6-6; d_call: TRBD1; j_call: TRBJ2-5; cdr3_nt: TGTGCCAGCAGTAGTTCCGGGACAGGGGGGACGGGGACCCAGTACTTC; cdr3_aa: CASSSSGTGGTGTQYF
clone_size: .; v_call: TRBV27; d_call: TRBD1; j_call: TRBJ2-7; cdr3_nt: TGTGCCAGCCGGTATTCCAACCCCCGGGACAGTTCCTACGAGCAGTACTTC; cdr3_aa: CASRYSNPRDSSYEQYF
clone_size: .; v_call: TRBV2; d_call: .; j_call: TRBJ1-2; cdr3_nt: TGTGCCAGCAGTGAAGCGAGAGATGCAGGGTCTTATGGCTACACCTTC; cdr3_aa: CASSEARDAGSYGYTF
clone_size: .; v_call: TRBV5-5; d_call: TRBD1; j_call: TRBJ1-2; cdr3_nt: TGTGCCAGCAGCTTAGGGACAGGGGTCGACTATGGCTACACCTTC; cdr3_aa: CASSLGTGVDYGYTF
clone_size: .; v_call: TRBV11-2; d_call: .; j_call: TRBJ2-1; cdr3_nt: TGTGCCAGCAGCTCAACGGGACTTTTACAGAATGAGCAGTTCTTC; cdr3_aa: CASSSTGLLQNEQFF
clone_size: .; v_call: TRBV15; d_call: .; j_call: TRBJ1-4; cdr3_nt: TGTGCCACCAGCAGAGATCGGGGGAGGCCTAATGAAAAACTGTTTTTT; cdr3_aa: CATSRDRGRPNEKLFF
clone_size: .; v_call: TRBV19; d_call: TRBD2; j_call: TRBJ2-1; cdr3_nt: TGTGCCAGTAGGCTAGCGGGGAGCTCCTACAATGAGCAGTTCTTC; cdr3_aa: CASRLAGSSYNEQFF
clone_size: .; v_call: TRBV5-4; d_call: TRBD2; j_call: TRBJ2-3; cdr3_nt: TGTGCCAGCAGCGATCCCACTAGCGGGGGAACAGATACGCAGTATTTT; cdr3_aa: CASSDPTSGGTDTQYF
clone_size: few; v_call: TRBV9; d_call: TRBD2; j_call: TRBJ2-5; cdr3_nt: TGTGCCAGCAGCCCCCAGGGGCGGGGGGGCGGAGAGACCCAGTACTTC; cdr3_aa: CASSPQGRGGGETQYF
clone_size: .; v_call: TRBV3-1/TRBV3-2; d_call: TRBD1; j_call: TRBJ1-2; cdr3_nt: TGTGCCAGCAGCCCCCGGGACAGGGGGCTTTACTATGGCTACACCTTC; cdr3_aa: CASSPRDRGLYYGYTF
clone_size: .; v_call: TRBV29-1; d_call: .; j_call: TRBJ2-6; cdr3_nt: TGCAGCGGACGGGACTCTGGGGCCAACGTCCTGACTTTC; cdr3_aa: CSGRDSGANVLTF
clone_size: once; v_call: TRBV9; d_call: .; j_call: TRBJ2-3; cdr3_nt: TGTGCCAGCAGCGTAGGGGCTAGCGGCACAGATACGCAGTATTTT; cdr3_aa: CASSVGASGTDTQYF
clone_size: .; v_call: TRBV4-2; d_call: TRBD2; j_call: TRBJ2-7; cdr3_nt: TGTGCCAGCAGCCAAGGCGGGGGAGAGCGGTCCTACGAGCAGTACTTC; cdr3_aa: CASSQGGGERSYEQYF
clone_size: .; v_call: TRBV30; d_call: .; j_call: TRBJ2-7; cdr3_nt: TGTGCCTGGACACTGGGCCAAGCCCACGAGCAGTACTTC; cdr3_aa: CAWTLGQAHEQYF
clone_size: .; v_call: TRBV27; d_call: TRBD1; j_call: TRBJ2-3; cdr3_nt: TGTGCCAGCAGCCCGGGACAGGACAGCACAGATACGCAGTATTTT; cdr3_aa: CASSPGQDSTDTQYF
clone_size: few; v_call: TRBV19; d_call: TRBD1; j_call: TRBJ2-1; cdr3_nt: TGTGCCAGTAGTATAGGGAACAGGGGAATTGGTGAGCAGTTCTTC; cdr3_aa: CASSIGNRGIGEQFF
clone_size: .; v_call: TRBV7-2; d_call: TRBD1; j_call: TRBJ2-5; cdr3_nt: TGTGCCAGCAGCACGGGACAGGGGGAGACCCAGTACTTC; cdr3_aa: CASSTGQGETQYF
clone_size: few; v_call: TRBV7-9; d_call: .; j_call: TRBJ2-7; cdr3_nt: TGTGCCATCGCTTCTTCCGGGGAGCAGTACTTC; cdr3_aa: CAIASSGEQYF
clone_size: .; v_call: TRBV5-1; d_call: .; j_call: TRBJ1-5; cdr3_nt: TGCGCCAGCAGCTTGGAGGCAGGGAAAGGTCAGCCCCAGCATTTT; cdr3_aa: CASSLEAGKGQPQHF
clone_size: .; v_call: TRBV19; d_call: TRBD1; j_call: TRBJ1-5; cdr3_nt: TGTGCCAGTAGTGGACAGGGCAGCAATCAGCCCCAGCATTTT; cdr3_aa: CASSGQGSNQPQHF
clone_size: .; v_call: TRBV10-1; d_call: .; j_call: TRBJ2-7; cdr3_nt: TGCGCCAGCAGCAGGGGACCCTCCAGCTCCTACGAGCAGTACTTC; cdr3_aa: CASSRGPSSSYEQYF
clone_size: .; v_call: TRBV28; d_call: .; j_call: TRBJ1-1; cdr3_nt: TGTGCCAGCAGTTTTTCCCGACAGTACATGAACACTGAAGCTTTCTTT; cdr3_aa: CASSFSRQYMNTEAFF
clone_size: .; v_call: TRBV2; d_call: TRBD1; j_call: TRBJ1-6; cdr3_nt: TGTGCCAGCAGGGTACGGACAGGGGTCTTCAATTCACCCCTCCACTTT; cdr3_aa: CASRVRTGVFNSPLHF
clone_size: .; v_call: TRBV5-1; d_call: .; j_call: TRBJ2-2; cdr3_nt: TGCGCCAGCAGCTCTCCCAACCCTGACGGAGACACCGGGGAGCTGTTTTTT; cdr3_aa: CASSSPNPDGDTGELFF
clone_size: once; v_call: TRBV2; d_call: TRBD1; j_call: TRBJ1-1; cdr3_nt: TGTGCCAGCATCAGACAGGGAACCACTGAAGCTTTCTTT; cdr3_aa: CASIRQGTTEAFF
clone_size: once; v_call: TRBV6-5; d_call: TRBD1; j_call: TRBJ2-3; cdr3_nt: TGTGCCAGCAGCTGGGGACAGGGGGGCACAGATACGCAGTATTTT; cdr3_aa: CASSWGQGGTDTQYF
clone_size: once; v_call: TRBV20-1; d_call: TRBD1; j_call: TRBJ1-2; cdr3_nt: TGCAGTGCAGGACAGGGTTATGGCTACACCTTC; cdr3_aa: CSAGQGYGYTF
clone_size: .; v_call: TRBV2; d_call: TRBD1; j_call: TRBJ2-7; cdr3_nt: TGTGCCAGCAGTGATTGGGACAGGGGGTTCGAGTACGAGCAGTACTTC; cdr3_aa: CASSDWDRGFEYEQYF
clone_size: .; v_call: TRBV2; d_call: .; j_call: TRBJ1-3; cdr3_nt: TGTGCCAGCAGTGACCAGGCGACAATTGGAAACACCATATATTTT; cdr3_aa: CASSDQATIGNTIYF
clone_size: .; v_call: TRBV19; d_call: TRBD1; j_call: TRBJ2-4; cdr3_nt: TGTGCCAGTAGTATAACGGGACAGGGGAAAAACATTCAGTACTTC; cdr3_aa: CASSITGQGKNIQYF
clone_size: many; v_call: TRBV2; d_call: .; j_call: TRBJ2-7; cdr3_nt: TGTGCCAGCACCACACAGGGCTTTTTGGGCGAGCAGTACTTC; cdr3_aa: CASTTQGFLGEQYF
clone_size: once; v_call: TRBV11-2; d_call: TRBD1; j_call: TRBJ1-1; cdr3_nt: TGTGCCAGCAGCTTACAGCCGGGACAGGGATTCACTGAAGCTTTCTTT; cdr3_aa: CASSLQPGQGFTEAFF
clone_size: .; v_call: TRBV15; d_call: TRBD1; j_call: TRBJ2-5; cdr3_nt: TGTGCCACCAACAACTTCGCCTGGGACAGCCAAGAGACCCAGTACTTC; cdr3_aa: CATNNFAWDSQETQYF
clone_size: .; v_call: TRBV3-1/TRBV3-2; d_call: .; j_call: TRBJ2-1; cdr3_nt: TGTGCCAGCAGCCAAGATAGGCATTTAGCGCAGTTCTTC; cdr3_aa: CASSQDRHLAQFF
clone_size: .; v_call: TRBV2; d_call: .; j_call: TRBJ1-2; cdr3_nt: TGTGCCAGCTGGGGGACTAGCGGCTACACCTTC; cdr3_aa: CASWGTSGYTF
clone_size: .; v_call: TRBV3-1/TRBV3-2; d_call: TRBD2; j_call: TRBJ2-1; cdr3_nt: TGTGCCAGCAGCCTCGGACTAGCGGGAATAGGGAATGAGCAGTTCTTC; cdr3_aa: CASSLGLAGIGNEQFF
clone_size: .; v_call: TRBV24-1; d_call: TRBD1; j_call: TRBJ2-2; cdr3_nt: TGTGCCACCAGTGATTCGGGACAGTCCTCCGGGGAGCTGTTTTTT; cdr3_aa: CATSDSGQSSGELFF
clone_size: .; v_call: TRBV15; d_call: TRBD2; j_call: TRBJ2-2; cdr3_nt: TGTGCCACCAGCAGCAGCGGGGCGAACACCGGGGAGCTGTTTTTT; cdr3_aa: CATSSSGANTGELFF
clone_size: .; v_call: TRBV19; d_call: TRBD1; j_call: TRBJ1-2; cdr3_nt: TGTGCCAGTAGAGGGGGCGACTATGGCTACACCTTC; cdr3_aa: CASRGGDYGYTF
clone_size: .; v_call: TRBV28; d_call: .; j_call: TRBJ1-1; cdr3_nt: TGTGCCAGCAGTCCACACAGGGACAACACTGAAGCTTTCTTT; cdr3_aa: CASSPHRDNTEAFF
clone_size: .; v_call: TRBV11-2; d_call: .; j_call: TRBJ1-2; cdr3_nt: TGTGCCAGCAGCCACGAGGGAGATGGCTACACCTTC; cdr3_aa: CASSHEGDGYTF
clone_size: .; v_call: TRBV5-1; d_call: .; j_call: TRBJ2-7; cdr3_nt: TGCGCCAGCAGCTTGGGGCACAGGCCCCCTTACGAGCAGTACTTC; cdr3_aa: CASSLGHRPPYEQYF
clone_size: .; v_call: TRBV5-4; d_call: TRBD1; j_call: TRBJ1-3; cdr3_nt: TGTGCCAGCAGCTTGGAACAGGGGACTGGAAACACCATATATTTT; cdr3_aa: CASSLEQGTGNTIYF
clone_size: .; v_call: TRBV11-2; d_call: .; j_call: TRBJ1-4; cdr3_nt: TGTGCCAGCAGCCCAGACTTAGGCAAACTGTTTTTT; cdr3_aa: CASSPDLGKLFF